The entry below describes one T cell receptor beta chain. V was clipped by 5 bases and J by 1 base, with 15 bases between them. The germline gives CDR1 DFQATT, CDR2 SNEGSKA (reference sequence). The CDR3 loop spans 14 amino acids. One entry per CDR3 protein, called by TCRdb with MiXCR from the RT-PCR reads. The table shows some 880,000 distinct CDR3 sequences, with approximately 19% occurring only once. This entry belongs to a study of patients and donors after allogeneic stem cell transplantation. The sequenced sample was blood, either unsorted or a sorted T cell fraction (not recorded which). The sequence derives from a human donor who was either an allogeneic HSCT recipient or a stem cell or donor lymphocyte infusion donor (not recorded which). It is not recorded whose cells these are; they may come from a transplant donor. The V and J genes are TRBV20-1 and TRBJ2-7; possibly TRBD1 for D (6 bases). This CDR3 reads CSAEERTVSYEQYF. The CDR3 DNA sequence: TGCAGTGCTGAAGAGCGGACAGTATCCTACGAGCAGTACTTC.